This T cell receptor (beta chain) was obtained from a study of regulatory T cells. The study's findings and limits: Hydrophobic residues at CDR3 positions 6 and 7 were enriched in conventional CD4+ T cells of CD3G-deficient patients.

The CDR3 has 14 amino acids. The ends lost 4 bases at V and 3 bases at J; junction bases unmatched: 3. CDR1 and CDR2 from the germline V gene are SGHRS and YFSETQ. This clone was recorded once. Its target is not known. The primer mix had 52 TRBV and 13 TRBJ primers. The assay was immunoSEQ multiplex PCR, and TCRdb's table has in-frame clones only and misses some. The sample holds about 28,000 clones, 85% to 95% seen once. This chain uses TRBV5-1 with TRBJ2-3, with 9 bases matching TRBD1. The source is a person aged 18-29 years with CD3G deficiency. Sequenced sample: conventional CD4+ T cells sorted from blood. This CDR3 reads CASSVGTGTDTQYF. The CDR3 bases are TGCGCCAGCAGCGTTGGGACAGGGACAGATACGCAGTATTTT.